This TCR beta chain was observed in a study of Graves' ophthalmopathy and Graves' hyperthyroidism. The study amplified TCR beta CDR3 regions using RNA transcripts. HTBI primers were used in a first-round RT-PCR, which preceded a second-round multiplex PCR. TCRdb redid the calling of the multiplex PCR reads with MiXCR, one entry per CDR3 protein. The table includes over a million distinct CDR3 sequences, about 38% detected once. Germline lookup yields CDR1 SGHDT and CDR2 YYEEEE. CDR3 length: 14 residues. Notes on the study in general: Ophthalmopathy was separated from stable hyperthyroidism by a 13-signature model with 87.88% sensitivity and around 84% specificity. Most clonotypes expanded in thyroid above 0.001 frequency were present in blood too.

Ten or more counts support this clonotype. What it binds is not known. At one end the junction does not follow the germline gene, possibly because of a read error. This sequence joins TRBV5-6 and TRBJ1-1, with D possibly TRBD1 on 6 matching bases. The specimen sequenced was peripheral blood or thyroid tissue (not recorded which). This TCR was sampled from an adult man with Graves' hyperthyroidism. In nucleotides, the CDR3 is TGCGCCAGCAGCCCAGGGACATCAAACACTGAAGCTTTCTTT. Residues: CASSPGTSNTEAFF.